Following are 19 T cell receptor beta chains from one sample sequenced in a study of blood T cell repertoires in COVID-19. The method was immunoSEQ multiplex PCR; TCRdb's version includes in-frame clones alone and lacks a portion of them. The sample consists of about 270,000 clones, over 75% of them appearing once. The sequenced material came from PBMCs or T cells enriched from blood (not recorded which). The source is a woman aged 18-29 years who had recovered from COVID-19.

The genes are TRBV19 and TRBJ1-1; D might be TRBD1 (6 bases). This CDR3 comprises 13 residues. In germline, CDR1 is LNHDA, CDR2 SQIVND (reference sequence). With 2 bases removed from V and 7 bases from J, the gap between germline ends came to 11 bases. This CDR3 is CASSIYLDSEAFF. The DNA of the CDR3 is TGTGCCAGTAGTATATACCTGGACAGTGAAGCTTTCTTT. Together with reference TRBV19 and TRBJ1-1, the CDR3 gives the full variable domain: DGGITQSPKYLFRKEGQNVTLSCEQNLNHDAMYWYRQDPGQGLRLIYYSQIVNDFQKGDIAEGYSVSREKKESFPLTVTSAQKNPTAFYLCASSIYLDSEAFFGQGTRLTVV.

The V and J genes are TRBV19 and TRBJ1-6; D is perhaps TRBD1 (5 bases). Between the trimmed V and J ends, which lost 7 bases and 6 bases, there was a span of 16 bases. The CDR3 extends over 15 amino acids. Germline V gives CDR1 LNHDA, CDR2 SQIVND (reference sequence). The CDR3 reads CASTPVGGANSPLHF. In DNA form, the CDR3 reads TGTGCCAGTACTCCCGTGGGTGGGGCTAATTCACCCCTCCACTTT.

The chain combines TRBV29-1 with TRBJ2-1; TRBD2 matches at 7 bases. CDR1 is SQVTM, CDR2 ANQGSEA, per germline. Trimming at V came to 1 base and at J to 0 bases, leaving 6 bases not matched to a gene. CDR3 length: 16 amino acids. The CDR3 coding sequence is TGCAGCGTTGAAGTCGGCCGGGGGGACTCCTACAATGAGCAGTTCTTC. Its translation: CSVEVGRGDSYNEQFF.

The rearrangement joins TRBV2 to TRBJ2-5; TRBD2 matches at 10 bases. Germline-derived CDR1 and CDR2 are SNHLY and FYNNEI. V lost 2 bases to trimming and J lost 2 bases; unmatched junction nucleotides: 2. CDR3 size: 15 residues. In DNA, the CDR3 is TGTGCCAGCAGTGAAAGGACTAGCGGACAAGAGACCCAGTACTTC. Translating it yields CASSERTSGQETQYF.

This clone was seen once. Other DNA sequences in this sample translate to the same CDR3. The chain links TRBV12-3 or TRBV12-4 to TRBJ1-2; D is perhaps TRBD1 (5 bases). The CDR3 extends over 13 amino acids. Trimming removed 6 bases from V and 2 bases from J, with 10 bases in between. The DNA of the CDR3 is TGTGCCAGCAGCCCCGACAGCAACTATGGCTACACCTTC. Translating gives CASSPDSNYGYTF.

V and J are TRBV7-9 and TRBJ1-3; D possibly corresponds to TRBD1 (5 bases). The V end lost 0 bases, the J end lost 2 bases, and 5 bases lay between the germline ends. The CDR3 is 14 residues long. The germline V gene has CDR1 SEHNR and CDR2 FQNEAQ (reference sequence). CDR3 sequence: CASSLAGAGNTIYF. As DNA, the CDR3 is TGTGCCAGCAGCTTAGCAGGGGCTGGAAACACCATATATTTT.

The genes are TRBV28 and TRBJ1-5; D unclear. The germline CDR1 and CDR2 sequences are MDHEN and SYDVKM. This CDR3 spans 15 amino acids. The germline V and J ends were trimmed by 6 bases and 0 bases, with 12 bases remaining between them. CDR3 sequence reads: CASSLSAYSNQPQHF. CDR3 nucleotide sequence: TGTGCCAGCAGCCTGTCCGCCTATAGCAATCAGCCCCAGCATTTT.

V and J are TRBV11-3 and TRBJ2-2, with a possible D match to TRBD1 (6 bases). Germline V lookup: CDR1 SGHNT, CDR2 YENEEA. Trimming took off 5 bases at V and 5 bases at J, with 9 bases between the two ends. This CDR3 contains 13 residues. Here the CDR3 reads CASSLRGTGELFF. CDR3 sequence (DNA): TGTGCCAGCAGCCTCAGGGGTACCGGGGAGCTGTTTTTT.

The chain recombines TRBV19 with TRBJ2-7; TRBD1 aligns across 8 bases. The germline V gene encodes CDR1 LNHDA and CDR2 SQIVND (reference sequence). This CDR3 is 15 amino acids long. V lost 3 bases, J lost 2 bases, and 6 bases stayed unmatched. CDR3 sequence: CASSITAGGPYEQYF. CDR3 DNA sequence: TGTGCCAGTAGTATTACGGCAGGGGGCCCCTACGAGCAGTACTTC.

V and J are TRBV6-2 or TRBV6-3 and TRBJ2-7, with TRBD1 matching over 7 bases. CDR1 MNHEY and CDR2 SVGEGT come from the germline V gene. V dropped 3 bases and J dropped 3; count of bases not matched to a gene: 11. The CDR3 consists of 16 residues. The CDR3 protein is CASSYNAYQGDYEQYF. In nucleotides, the CDR3 is TGTGCCAGCAGTTATAACGCCTACCAGGGGGACTACGAGCAGTACTTC.

This clone occurred once. J is TRBJ1-2 and V is TRBV18, with D perhaps TRBD1 (5 bases). CDR3 length: 14 amino acids. The germline gives CDR1 KGHSH, CDR2 LQKENI. V was shortened by 5 bases and J by 2 bases, with 12 bases between the two germline ends. CDR3 amino acids: CASSSVGGNYGYTF. The CDR3 region has the DNA TGTGCCAGCTCATCGGTCGGGGGGAACTATGGCTACACCTTC.

The chain recombines TRBV4-2 with TRBJ2-7; 7 bases match TRBD1. The CDR3 is 18 residues long. V trimming: 1 base; J trimming: 2 bases; junction bases outside the gene matches: 14. Germline assignment: CDR1 LGHNA and CDR2 YNFKEQ. The CDR3 nucleotides are TGTGCCAGCAGCCAAGCCTCCTTAGGGGGACAGCTAGCCTACGAGCAGTACTTC. This sequence encodes CASSQASLGGQLAYEQYF.

The chain recombines TRBV4-1 with TRBJ1-1, with a possible D match to TRBD1 (5 bases). The CDR3 contains 13 residues. Germline-derived CDR1 and CDR2 are MGHRA and YSYEKL. V lost 3 bases, J lost 7 bases, and 12 bases lay in between. The CDR3 loop is CASSQEGLLEAFF. The CDR3 DNA reads TGCGCCAGCAGCCAGGAGGGACTACTTGAAGCTTTCTTT.

This clone was picked up a small number of times. The chain combines TRBV3-1 (or the pseudogene TRBV3-2) with TRBJ2-7; the match to TRBD2 covers 7 bases. Germline CDR1 and CDR2: LGHDT and YNNKEL (reference sequence). The CDR3 covers 13 residues. Losses at the gene ends were 2 bases for V and 6 bases for J; bases not matched to a gene: 4. CDR3 bases: TGTGCCAGCAGCCAAACCGGGACTACCGAGCAGTACTTC. The encoded protein is CASSQTGTTEQYF.

The V gene is TRBV27, the J gene TRBJ1-1, with a tentative D call TRBD1 (5 bases). The CDR3 runs 14 residues. The germline V gene encodes CDR1 MNHEY and CDR2 SMNVEV (reference sequence). The V end lost 5 bases, the J end lost 4 bases, and 14 bases lay between the germline ends. CDR3 sequence: CASSLQGGATEAFF. The CDR3 bases are TGTGCCAGCAGTCTCCAGGGCGGGGCCACTGAAGCTTTCTTT.

V usage is TRBV2 and J usage is TRBJ2-7, with TRBD1 matching 7 bases. CDR3 length: 12 amino acids. Germline V CDR1 and CDR2: SNHLY, FYNNEI. After removal of 2 bases from V and 6 bases from J, the junction contained 1 base not matched to a gene. Written as DNA, the CDR3 is TGTGCCAGCAGTGAAACAGGGGCCGAGCAGTACTTC. Its translation: CASSETGAEQYF.

CDR3 DNA: TGCGCCAGCAGCTTACAGCGGGGGGGCACAGATACGCAGTATTTT. Residues: CASSLQRGGTDTQYF. The gene calls are TRBV5-1 and TRBJ2-3; TRBD2 aligns across 9 bases. J was trimmed by 1 base and V by 2 bases; bases with no gene match: 2. The CDR3 sequence is 15 residues long. Germline CDR1 and CDR2: SGHRS and YFSETQ.

This chain connects TRBV12-3 or TRBV12-4 to TRBJ1-1; the D is unclear. The CDR3 totals 12 residues. V gave up 10 bases and J gave up 5 bases, with 14 bases separating them. DNA of the CDR3: TGTGCCATCGCATCGGACTGGACTGAAGCTTTCTTT. The encoded protein is CAIASDWTEAFF.

Worth noting for this clone: Compared with germline, one end of the junction differs, possibly owing to a read error. The chain combines TRBV7-7 with TRBJ1-1, with no clear D. This CDR3 is 13 amino acids long. Germline lookup yields CDR1 SSHAT and CDR2 FNYEAQ (reference sequence). CDR3 protein: CASSANTNTEAFF. The CDR3 nucleotides read TGTGCTAGCAGCGCAAACACGAACACTGAAGCTTTCTTT.